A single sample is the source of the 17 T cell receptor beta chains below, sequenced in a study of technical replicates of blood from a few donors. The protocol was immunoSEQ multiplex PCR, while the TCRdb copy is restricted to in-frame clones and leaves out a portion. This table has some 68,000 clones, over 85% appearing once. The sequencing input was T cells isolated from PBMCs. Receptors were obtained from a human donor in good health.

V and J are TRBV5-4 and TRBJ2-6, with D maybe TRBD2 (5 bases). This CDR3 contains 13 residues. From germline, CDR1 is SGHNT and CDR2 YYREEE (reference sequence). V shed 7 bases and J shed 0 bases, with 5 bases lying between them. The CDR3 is CASAGSGANVLTF. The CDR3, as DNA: TGTGCCAGCGCGGGCTCTGGGGCCAACGTCCTGACTTTC.

The CDR3 loop is CASSLTGTSGETQYF. The CDR3, as DNA: TGTGCCAGCAGCTTAACCGGGACTAGCGGCGAGACCCAGTACTTC. This chain connects TRBV7-3 to TRBJ2-5; TRBD2 aligns across 11 bases. The CDR3 extends over 15 amino acids. Germline V CDR1 and CDR2: SGHTA, FQGTGA. The J segment lost 5 bases and the V segment lost 0 bases, leaving 2 bases of the junction unmatched.

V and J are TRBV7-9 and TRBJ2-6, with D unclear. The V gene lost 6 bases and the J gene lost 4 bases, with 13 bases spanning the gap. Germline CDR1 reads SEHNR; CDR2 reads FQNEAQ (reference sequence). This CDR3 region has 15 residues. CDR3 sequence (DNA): TGTGCCAGCAGTTTCATTAGAGCCGGGGCCAACGTCCTGACTTTC. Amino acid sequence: CASSFIRAGANVLTF.

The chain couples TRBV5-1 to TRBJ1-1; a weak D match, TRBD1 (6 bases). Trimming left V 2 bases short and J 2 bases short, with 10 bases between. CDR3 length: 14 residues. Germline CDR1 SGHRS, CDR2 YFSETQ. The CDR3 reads CASSLGQPNTEAFF. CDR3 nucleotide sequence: TGCGCCAGCAGCTTAGGACAGCCTAACACTGAAGCTTTCTTT.

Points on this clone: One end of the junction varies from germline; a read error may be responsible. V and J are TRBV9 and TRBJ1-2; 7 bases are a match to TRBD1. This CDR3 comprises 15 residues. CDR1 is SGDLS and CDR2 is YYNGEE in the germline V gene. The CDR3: CASSVGGQINYGYTF. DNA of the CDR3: TGTGCCAGCAGCGTAGGGGGACAGATAAACTACGGCTACACCTTC.

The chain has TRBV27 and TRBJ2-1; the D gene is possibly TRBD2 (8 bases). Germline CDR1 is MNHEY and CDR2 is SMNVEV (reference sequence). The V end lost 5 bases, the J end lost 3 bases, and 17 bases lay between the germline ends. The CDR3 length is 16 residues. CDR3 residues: CASSTGAGGNYNEQFF. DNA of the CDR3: TGTGCCAGCAGTACAGGGGCGGGAGGCAACTACAATGAGCAGTTCTTC.

The CDR3 region is CASSYPAGETQYF. In nucleotides, the CDR3 is TGTGCCAGCAGTTATCCAGCCGGGGAGACCCAGTACTTC. The chain links TRBV6-6 to TRBJ2-5; D ambiguous. This CDR3 has 13 residues. Germline CDR1 MNHNY, CDR2 SVGAGI (reference sequence). The germline V and J ends were trimmed by 3 bases and 5 bases, with 10 bases remaining between them.

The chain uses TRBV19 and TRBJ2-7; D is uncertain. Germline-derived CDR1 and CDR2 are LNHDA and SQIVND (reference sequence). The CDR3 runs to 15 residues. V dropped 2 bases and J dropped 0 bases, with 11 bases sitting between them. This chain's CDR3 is CASSIFLQNSYEQYF. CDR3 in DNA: TGTGCCAGTAGTATATTCCTACAGAACTCCTACGAGCAGTACTTC.

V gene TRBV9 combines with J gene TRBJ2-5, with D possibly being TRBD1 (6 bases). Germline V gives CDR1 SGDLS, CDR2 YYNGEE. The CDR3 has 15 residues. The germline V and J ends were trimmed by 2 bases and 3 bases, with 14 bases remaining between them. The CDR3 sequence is CASSVSGVGEETQYF. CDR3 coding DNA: TGTGCCAGCAGCGTCTCAGGGGTCGGTGAAGAGACCCAGTACTTC.

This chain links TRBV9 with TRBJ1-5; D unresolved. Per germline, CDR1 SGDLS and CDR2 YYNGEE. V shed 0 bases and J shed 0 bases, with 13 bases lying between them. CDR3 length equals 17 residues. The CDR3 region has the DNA TGTGCCAGCAGCGTAGGTTTGGGAGGGAATAGCAATCAGCCCCAGCATTTT. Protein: CASSVGLGGNSNQPQHF.

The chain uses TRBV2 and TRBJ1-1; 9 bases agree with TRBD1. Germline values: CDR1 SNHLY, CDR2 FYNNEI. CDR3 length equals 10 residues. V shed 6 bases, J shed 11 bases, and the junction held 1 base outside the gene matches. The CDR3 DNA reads TGTGCCAGCAGACAGGGGGCGGCTTTCTTT. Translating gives CASRQGAAFF.

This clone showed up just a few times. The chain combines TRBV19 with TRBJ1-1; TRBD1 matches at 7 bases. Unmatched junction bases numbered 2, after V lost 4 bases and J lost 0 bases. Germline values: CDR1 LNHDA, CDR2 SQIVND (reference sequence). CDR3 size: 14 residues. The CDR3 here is CASSRQGVNTEAFF. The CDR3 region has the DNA TGTGCCAGTAGTAGGCAGGGGGTGAACACTGAAGCTTTCTTT.

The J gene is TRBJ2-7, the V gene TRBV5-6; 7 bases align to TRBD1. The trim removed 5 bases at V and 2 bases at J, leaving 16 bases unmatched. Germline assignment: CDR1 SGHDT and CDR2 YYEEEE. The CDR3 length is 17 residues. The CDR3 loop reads CASRPYPNRDRAYEQYF. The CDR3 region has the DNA TGTGCCAGCAGACCATACCCTAACCGAGACAGGGCCTACGAGCAGTACTTC.

CDR3 loop: CASSPPGQGSTGELFF. The CDR3 DNA is TGTGCCAGCAGTCCACCGGGACAGGGTAGCACCGGGGAGCTGTTTTTT. The V gene is TRBV6-6, the J gene TRBJ2-2; TRBD1 agrees at 9 bases. CDR1 and CDR2 (germline): MNHNY, SVGAGI (reference sequence). Trimming removed 5 bases from V and 4 bases from J; junction bases left unmatched: 8. This CDR3 spans 16 amino acids.

The CDR3 DNA reads TGTGCCAGCAGCCCCCGGACAGGGATAAGGACCTACGAGCAGTACTTC. Translating it yields CASSPRTGIRTYEQYF. The V and J genes are TRBV11-2 and TRBJ2-7, with 8 bases lining up with TRBD1. V trimming: 5 bases; J trimming: 2 bases; junction bases outside the gene matches: 11. The CDR3 totals 16 residues. Germline assignment: CDR1 SGHAT and CDR2 FQNNGV.

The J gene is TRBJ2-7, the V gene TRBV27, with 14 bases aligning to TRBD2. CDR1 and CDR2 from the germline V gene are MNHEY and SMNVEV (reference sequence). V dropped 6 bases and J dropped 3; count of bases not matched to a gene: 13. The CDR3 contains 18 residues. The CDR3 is CASSLKGLAGVKSYEQYF. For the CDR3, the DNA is TGTGCCAGCAGCCTAAAGGGACTAGCGGGAGTGAAGAGCTACGAGCAGTACTTC.

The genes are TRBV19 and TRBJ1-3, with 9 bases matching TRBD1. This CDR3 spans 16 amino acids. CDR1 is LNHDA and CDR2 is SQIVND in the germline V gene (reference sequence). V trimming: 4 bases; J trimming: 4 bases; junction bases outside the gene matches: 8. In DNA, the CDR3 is TGTGCCAGTAGTAGGGTATCCGGGACAGGGGGAAACACCATATATTTT. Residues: CASSRVSGTGGNTIYF.